Following are 3 T cell receptor beta chains from one sample sequenced in a study of T-cell memory formation after mild COVID-19. TCRdb used MiXCR to reprocess the 5' RACE reads, holding one entry per CDR3 protein. The sample yields 80,000 to 130,000 distinct CDR3 sequences, approximately 10% seen once. Sequencing was carried out using PBMCs or a T cell subset sorted from them (not recorded which). These TCRs come from a man between 18 and 35 years old who had mild COVID-19 (a few samples of this study predate the infection). Cell type and time point are not known.

This clonotype was detected a few times. The V call is TRBV5-6, the J call TRBJ2-7; no reliable D call. Trimming stripped 0 bases from V and 5 bases from J, with 3 bases between. The CDR3 is 11 amino acids. CDR1 is SGHDT and CDR2 is YYEEEE in the germline V gene. In DNA, the CDR3 is TGTGCCAGCAGCTTGGGGGACGAGCAGTACGTC. As protein: CASSLGDEQYV.

The chain uses TRBV4-2 and TRBJ2-7, with 10 bases lining up with TRBD2. Germline CDR1 and CDR2: LGHNA and YNFKEQ. The ends lost 3 bases at V and 6 bases at J; junction bases unmatched: 5. CDR3 size: 14 residues. The CDR3 region is CASSQSGGASEQYV. The CDR3 bases are TGTGCCAGCAGCCAGAGCGGGGGGGCCTCCGAGCAGTACGTC.

This clonotype was seen a few times. The genes are TRBV3-1 and TRBJ2-3, with 14 nucleotides matching TRBD2. Germline assignment: CDR1 LGHDT and CDR2 YNNKEL (reference sequence). CDR3 length equals 18 residues. V lost 1 base and J lost 2; bases outside the gene matches: 5. CDR3 residues: CASSQAPGLAGATDTQYF. The DNA of the CDR3 is TGTGCCAGCAGCCAAGCGCCGGGACTAGCGGGGGCCACAGATACGCAGTATTTT.